The 9 T cell receptor beta chains listed next were all sequenced from one sample in a study of cytomegalovirus exposure and HLA in healthy donors. The study ran its PCR with 60 Vbeta and 13 Jbeta primers. Assay: immunoSEQ multiplex PCR; the TCRdb copy retains only in-frame clones and omits some. The table shows more than 85,000 clones, with about 74% occurring only once. Sequenced input: PBMCs. Receptors originate from a female donor in good health and CMV-seronegative.

The J gene is TRBJ1-2, the V gene TRBV11-2; maybe TRBD1 (6 bases). Between the trimmed V and J ends, which lost 6 bases and 7 bases, there was a span of 24 bases. The germline CDR1 and CDR2 sequences are SGHAT and FQNNGV. There are 16 residues in the CDR3. Written as DNA, the CDR3 is TGTGCCAGCAGGGTACAGGGTTCGCGCGGTGTGGTTGGCTACACCTTC. It translates to CASRVQGSRGVVGYTF.

This chain uses TRBV7-9 with TRBJ2-4; D might be TRBD2 (5 bases). Germline CDR1 SEHNR, CDR2 FQNEAQ (reference sequence). V was trimmed by 1 base and J by 0 bases, leaving 16 bases between them. This CDR3 has 18 amino acids. The CDR3 nucleotides read TGTGCCAGCAGCTTAGGTTACGGGATAACCTTAGCCAAAAACATTCAGTACTTC. Amino acid sequence: CASSLGYGITLAKNIQYF.

This clone was seen just once. The rearrangement links TRBV5-1 to TRBJ2-1; 9 positions agree with TRBD2. The length of the CDR3 is 15 residues. Germline trimming cut 0 bases from V and 5 bases from J; bases unmatched to any gene: 3. Germline lookup yields CDR1 SGHRS and CDR2 YFSETQ. The CDR3 sequence: CASSLVLAGNNEQFF. CDR3 in DNA: TGCGCCAGCAGCTTGGTTCTAGCGGGGAACAATGAGCAGTTCTTC.

The sample holds a few counts of this clone. The genes are TRBV19 and TRBJ1-5; possibly TRBD1 for D (6 bases). The germline V gene has CDR1 LNHDA and CDR2 SQIVND (reference sequence). V was clipped by 4 bases and J by 6 bases, with 25 bases between them. CDR3 length: 18 amino acids. CDR3 nucleotide sequence: TGTGCCAGTAGTAGGAACCGGGACACGGCCCTCAACGGTCAGCCCCAGCATTTT. Translated, it gives CASSRNRDTALNGQPQHF.

This clone occurred a few times. The gene calls are TRBV7-9 and TRBJ2-3; 9 bases agree with TRBD1. The CDR3 covers 16 residues. J was trimmed by 1 base and V by 3 bases; bases with no gene match: 5. Germline V gene lookup returns CDR1 SEHNR and CDR2 FQNEAQ (reference sequence). CDR3 loop: CASSFTGGAGTDTQYF. CDR3 in DNA: TGTGCCAGCAGCTTCACAGGGGGCGCAGGCACAGATACGCAGTATTTT.

The chain couples TRBV5-6 to TRBJ2-3; 8 positions match TRBD1. Germline V lookup: CDR1 SGHDT, CDR2 YYEEEE. Losses at the gene ends were 0 bases for V and 5 bases for J; bases not matched to a gene: 8. The CDR3 is 16 amino acids. The CDR3 DNA sequence: TGTGCCAGCAGCTTGGTGCTGGGACAGGCGGAAGATACGCAGTATTTT. Its translation is CASSLVLGQAEDTQYF.

This chain uses TRBV18 with TRBJ1-1; possibly TRBD1 for D (6 bases). The CDR3 sequence is 15 residues long. V lost 5 bases to trimming and J lost 1 base, with 14 bases between them. Germline V gene sequence: CDR1 KGHSH, CDR2 LQKENI. The chain's CDR3 is CASSYDRDTNTEAFF. The CDR3 DNA follows: TGTGCCAGCTCATACGACCGGGACACGAACACTGAAGCTTTCTTT.

The CDR3 DNA reads TGTGCCAGCAGCCCCCTGACAGGGGTGGCAGAGACCCAGTACTTC. It encodes CASSPLTGVAETQYF. This sequence joins TRBV7-6 and TRBJ2-5; 8 bases agree with TRBD1. CDR3 length: 15 residues. The trim removed 5 bases at V and 4 bases at J, leaving 9 bases unmatched. The V gene's germline CDR1 is SGHVS and CDR2 FNYEAQ.

The chain joins TRBV6-1 to TRBJ2-3; D might be TRBD2 (6 bases). With 1 base removed from V and 1 base from J, the gap between germline ends came to 6 bases. In germline, CDR1 is MNHNS, CDR2 SASEGT. CDR3 length equals 14 residues. CDR3 sequence (DNA): TGTGCCAGCAGTGAAGGGGGGGGCACAGATACGCAGTATTTT. Translated, it gives CASSEGGGTDTQYF.